This TCR beta chain was recovered during a study of CD8+ T cells in alopecia areata (dated by TCRdb to the late 2010s). Study-level background: The treated patients, all with moderate-to-severe alopecia areata, were enrolled in an open-label pilot trial of oral tofacitinib given at 5 to 10 mg twice daily. Biopsies were taken from tofacitinib-treated patients at baseline and again at 4 and 24 weeks into treatment, and several of those patients also had a later scalp biopsy. The RNA source kit depended on sample type: the PAXgene miRNA kit for fixed scalp, the miRNeasy kit for PBMCs, and the RNeasy kit for mouse skin. Amplification of TCRbeta CDR3 regions was done by immunoSEQ multiplex PCR using 35 Vbeta forward primers and 13 Jbeta reverse primers. In humans, TCRbeta sequencing was performed on scalp tissue and on sorted CD4+ and CD8+ peripheral blood T cells from healthy controls and from patients with patchy or totalis/universalis alopecia areata. Tofacitinib was given for 6 to 18 months, followed by 6 months of follow-up off drug to assess delayed response and recurrence. The SALT score, which quantifies the percentage of affected scalp surface area, was used to measure disease severity in treated patients. In both human patients and the C3H/HeJ mouse model, the study applied high-throughput TCRbeta sequencing to look at T cell clonal expansion in alopecia areata. Scalp clonality was compared across normal scalp (n=4), patchy alopecia areata scalp (n=8), and alopecia totalis/universalis scalp (n=8).

V and J are truncated by 5 bases and 6 bases respectively, leaving an intervening sequence of 26 bases. Taken from cysteine to phenylalanine, the CDR3 has 17 residues. Only the CDR3 DNA stays, 51 bases, in frame from base 1. CDR1 and CDR2, looked up from the germline V gene (reference sequence), are SEHNR and FQNEAQ. The library was built by means of the immunoSEQ multiplex PCR assay. To provide template for TCR sequencing, every sample had RNA extracted and reverse transcribed into cDNA. First-strand cDNA was synthesized using SuperScript III with a 2:1 mix of oligo-dT and random hexamers. A synthetic immune receptor repertoire was used to gauge amplification bias, and whatever bias remained was removed computationally. On the study's bioinformatics: Raw reads were preprocessed to remove errors, and CDR3 was defined by IMGT conventions from the conserved cysteine to phenylalanine. To get clonality, Shannon entropy was normalized by log2 of the number of productive unique TCRs and the result was subtracted from 1. CD4 or CD8 identity of scalp clones was inferred by cross-referencing scalp TCRbeta sequences with sorted blood CD4 and CD8 repertoires. The source is immuneACCESS, and TCRdb retained only in-frame sequences with V and J called. Part of the clones is not carried over; for the studies checked, unresolved V genes explain less than half of this, and the remainder is unexplained. The DNA was the basis for D and trimming; V, J and clone size are from that table. This sample has around 70,000 clones in its table, and over 25% of those were observed once. The ten biggest clones cover 15% of the sample.

In the case of this clone: It has no known antigen specificity. No much larger clone exists at a distance of one base, and base qualities are not known.

General conclusions and limits of the study: TCR sequences shared between patients were less clear than in mice, possibly partly because of HLA diversity in the patient population. Tofacitinib significantly decreased scalp clonality and the number of expanded CD8+ clones among the top 100 scalp clones. Unlike mouse skin, where gammadelta T cells dominate, normal human skin contains resident alphabeta T cells that get sequenced too, which complicates analysis of the scalp TCR repertoire. Because the treated cohort was small and had just a single nonresponder, larger studies are needed to establish links between baseline CD8+ expansion and response. Compared with normal scalp, lesional scalp, particularly in alopecia totalis/universalis, had higher clonality and more expanded CD8+ clones, which suggests antigenic drive. Many expanded lesional clones were found to persist in scalp and blood during tofacitinib treatment, and relapse after treatment cessation may be partly explained by this persistence.

The time point label for this specimen denotes: around 29 days on oral tofacitinib. This specimen's treatment or condition label, interpreted: oral pan-JAK inhibitor, 5-10 mg twice daily. From alopecia areata patients, peripheral blood was collected along with lesional scalp punch biopsies. PBMCs were separated by density centrifugation and stained for CD3, CD4 and CD8, after which CD4+ and CD8+ T cells were sorted on a FACSAria. Sample: CD8+ T cells sorted from blood, taken at week 4, from a patient treated with tofacitinib. The chain employs TRBV7-9 and TRBJ2-7; 6 matching bases give a weak D call of TRBD1. This TCR was sampled from a human donor with alopecia areata. The DNA reads as follows: TGTGCCAGCAGCACGGGAAGAGGGGGTACTGAGTATCGCGAGCAGTACTTC. This yields the protein CASSTGRGGTEYREQYF.